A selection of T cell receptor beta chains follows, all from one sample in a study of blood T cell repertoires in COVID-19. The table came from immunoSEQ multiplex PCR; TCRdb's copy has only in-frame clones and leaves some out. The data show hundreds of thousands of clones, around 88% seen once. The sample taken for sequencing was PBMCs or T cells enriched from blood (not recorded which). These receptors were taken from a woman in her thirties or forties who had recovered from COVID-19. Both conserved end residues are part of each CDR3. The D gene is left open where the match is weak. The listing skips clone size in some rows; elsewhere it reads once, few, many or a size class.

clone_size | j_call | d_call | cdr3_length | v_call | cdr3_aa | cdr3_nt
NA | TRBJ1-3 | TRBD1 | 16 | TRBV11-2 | CASSSYRTGPGNTIYF | TGTGCCAGCAGCTCATACCGGACAGGGCCTGGAAACACCATATATTTT
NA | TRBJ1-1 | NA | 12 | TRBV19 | CASRSRSFEAFF | TGTGCCAGTAGATCGCGGAGTTTTGAAGCTTTCTTT
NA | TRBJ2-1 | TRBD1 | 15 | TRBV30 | CAWSPGTAGRYEQFF | TGTGCCTGGAGTCCAGGGACAGCCGGTAGATATGAGCAGTTCTTC
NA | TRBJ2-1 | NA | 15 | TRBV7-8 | CASSQTSGTYNEQFF | TGTGCCAGCAGCCAGACCAGCGGAACTTACAATGAGCAGTTCTTC
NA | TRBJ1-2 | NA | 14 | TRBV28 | CASRKAGAGYGYTF | TGTGCCAGCAGAAAGGCAGGGGCGGGCTATGGCTACACCTTC
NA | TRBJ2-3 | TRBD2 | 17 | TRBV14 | CASSARLAGGPGDTQYF | TGTGCCAGCAGCGCCAGACTAGCGGGAGGGCCAGGCGATACGCAGTATTTT
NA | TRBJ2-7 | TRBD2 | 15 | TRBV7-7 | CASSLALAGLSEQYF | TGTGCTAGCAGCTTAGCACTAGCGGGACTCAGCGAGCAGTACTTC
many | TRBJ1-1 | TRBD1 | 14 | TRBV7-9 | CASSTGQGSTEAFF | TGTGCCAGCAGCACGGGACAGGGGAGCACTGAAGCTTTCTTT
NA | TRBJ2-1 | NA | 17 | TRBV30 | CAWSGPGGLPTYNEQFF | TGTGCCTGGAGTGGTCCGGGTGGCCTACCTACCTACAATGAGCAGTTCTTC
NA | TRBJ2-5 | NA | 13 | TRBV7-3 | CASSTGGRETQYF | TGTGCCAGCAGTACCGGGGGGCGAGAGACCCAGTACTTC
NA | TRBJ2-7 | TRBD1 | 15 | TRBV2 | CASDGAGQGRYEQYF | TGTGCCAGCGATGGGGCCGGACAGGGTCGCTACGAGCAGTACTTC
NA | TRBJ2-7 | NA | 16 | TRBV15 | CATSRVAAGDSYEQYF | TGTGCCACCAGCAGAGTTGCGGCGGGTGACTCCTACGAGCAGTACTTC
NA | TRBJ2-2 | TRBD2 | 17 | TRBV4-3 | CASSQDPSGSITGELFF | TGCGCCAGCAGCCAAGATCCCAGCGGGAGCATAACCGGGGAGCTGTTTTTT
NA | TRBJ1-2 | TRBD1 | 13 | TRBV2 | CASSEGTGIGYTF | TGTGCCAGCAGTGAAGGGACAGGGATTGGCTACACCTTC
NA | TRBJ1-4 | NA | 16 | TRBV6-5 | CASSYSNGPPGEKLFF | TGTGCCAGCAGTTACTCAAACGGCCCACCGGGTGAAAAACTGTTTTTT
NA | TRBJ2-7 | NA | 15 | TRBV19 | CASSITLTAPYEQYF | TGTGCCAGTAGTATAACTCTGACAGCTCCCTACGAGCAGTACTTC
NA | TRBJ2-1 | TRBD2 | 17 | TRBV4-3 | CASSQEGGGSSYNEQFF | TGCGCCAGCAGCCAAGAGGGGGGAGGGAGCTCCTACAATGAGCAGTTCTTC
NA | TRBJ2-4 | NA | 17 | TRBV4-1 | CASSQEVATLAKNIQYF | TGCGCCAGCAGCCAAGAGGTCGCCACTCTAGCCAAAAACATTCAGTACTTC
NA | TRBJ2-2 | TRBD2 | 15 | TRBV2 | CASSISGRNTGELFF | TGTGCCAGCAGTATTAGCGGGAGGAACACCGGGGAGCTGTTTTTT
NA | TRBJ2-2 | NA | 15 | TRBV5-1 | CASSELAMNTGELFF | TGCGCCAGCAGCGAACTAGCTATGAACACCGGGGAGCTGTTTTTT
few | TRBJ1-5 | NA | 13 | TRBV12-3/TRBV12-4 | CASSPQENQPQHF | TGTGCCAGCAGTCCACAGGAGAATCAGCCCCAGCATTTT
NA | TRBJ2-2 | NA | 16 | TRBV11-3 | CASSSRTVRNTGELFF | TGTGCCAGCAGCTCCAGGACAGTTAGGAACACCGGGGAGCTGTTTTTT
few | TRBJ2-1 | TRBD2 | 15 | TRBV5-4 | CASSLPSGRNNEQFF | TGTGCCAGCAGCTTGCCTAGCGGGAGGAACAATGAGCAGTTCTTC
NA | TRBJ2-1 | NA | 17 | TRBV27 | CASSRILGLGRSNEQFF | TGTGCCAGCAGTAGAATCCTCGGACTGGGTAGGAGCAATGAGCAGTTCTTC
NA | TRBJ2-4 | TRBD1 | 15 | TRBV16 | CASSQSWTGENIQYF | TGTGCCAGCAGCCAATCTTGGACAGGGGAAAACATTCAGTACTTC
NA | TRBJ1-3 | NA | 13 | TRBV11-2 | CASSSSPGNTIYF | TGTGCCAGCAGCTCTAGCCCAGGAAACACCATATATTTT